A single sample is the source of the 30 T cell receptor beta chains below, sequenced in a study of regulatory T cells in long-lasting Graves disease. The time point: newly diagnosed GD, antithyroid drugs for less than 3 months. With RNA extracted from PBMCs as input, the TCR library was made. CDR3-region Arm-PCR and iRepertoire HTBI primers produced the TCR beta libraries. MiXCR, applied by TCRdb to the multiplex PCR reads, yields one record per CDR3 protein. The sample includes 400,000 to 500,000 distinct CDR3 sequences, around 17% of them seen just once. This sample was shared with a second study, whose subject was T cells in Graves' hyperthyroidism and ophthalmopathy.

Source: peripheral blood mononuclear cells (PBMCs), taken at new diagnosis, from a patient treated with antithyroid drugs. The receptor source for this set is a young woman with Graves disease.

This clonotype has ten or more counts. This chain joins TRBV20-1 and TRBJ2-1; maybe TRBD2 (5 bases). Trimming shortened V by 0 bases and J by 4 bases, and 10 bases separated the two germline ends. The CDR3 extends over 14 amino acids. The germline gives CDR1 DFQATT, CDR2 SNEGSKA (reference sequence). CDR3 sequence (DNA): TGCAGTGCTAGAGATCTTAGCGCGTACAATGAGCAGTTCTTC. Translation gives CSARDLSAYNEQFF.

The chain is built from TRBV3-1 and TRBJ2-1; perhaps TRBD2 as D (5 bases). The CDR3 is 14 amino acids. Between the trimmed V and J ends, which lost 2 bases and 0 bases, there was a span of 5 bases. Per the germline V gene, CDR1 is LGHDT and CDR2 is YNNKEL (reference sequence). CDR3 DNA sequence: TGTGCCAGCAGCCAAAGCGGCTCCTACAATGAGCAGTTCTTC. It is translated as CASSQSGSYNEQFF.

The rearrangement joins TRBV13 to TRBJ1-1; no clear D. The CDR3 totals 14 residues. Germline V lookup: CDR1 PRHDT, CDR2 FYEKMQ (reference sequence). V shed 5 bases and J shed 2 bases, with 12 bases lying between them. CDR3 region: CASSLNTANTEAFF. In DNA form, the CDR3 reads TGTGCCAGCAGCCTAAACACAGCAAACACTGAAGCTTTCTTT.

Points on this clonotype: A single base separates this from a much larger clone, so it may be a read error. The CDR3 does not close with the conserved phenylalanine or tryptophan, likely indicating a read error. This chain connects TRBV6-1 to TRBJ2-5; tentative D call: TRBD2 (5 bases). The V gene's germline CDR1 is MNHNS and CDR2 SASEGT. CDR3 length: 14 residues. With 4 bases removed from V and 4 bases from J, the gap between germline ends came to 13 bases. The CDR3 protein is CASSGGAIRETQYL. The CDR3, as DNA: TGTGCCAGCAGTGGGGGAGCCATACGAGAGACCCAGTACCTC.

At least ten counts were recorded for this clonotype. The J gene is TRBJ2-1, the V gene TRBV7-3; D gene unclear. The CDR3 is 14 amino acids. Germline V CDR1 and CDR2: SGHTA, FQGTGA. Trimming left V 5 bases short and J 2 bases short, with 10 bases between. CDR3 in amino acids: CASSPLPPYNEQFF. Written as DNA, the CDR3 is TGTGCCAGCAGCCCTCTCCCCCCCTACAATGAGCAGTTCTTC.

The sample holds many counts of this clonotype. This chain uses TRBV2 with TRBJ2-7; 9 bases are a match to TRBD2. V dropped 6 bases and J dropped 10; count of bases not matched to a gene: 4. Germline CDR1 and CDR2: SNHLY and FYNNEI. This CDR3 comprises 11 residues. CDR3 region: CASRASGAQYF. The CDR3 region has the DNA TGTGCCAGCAGGGCTAGCGGGGCCCAGTACTTC.

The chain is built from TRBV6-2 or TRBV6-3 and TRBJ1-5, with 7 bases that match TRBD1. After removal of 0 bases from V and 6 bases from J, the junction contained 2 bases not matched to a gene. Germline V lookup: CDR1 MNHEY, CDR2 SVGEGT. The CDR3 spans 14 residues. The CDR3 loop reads CASSYSGTVQPQHF. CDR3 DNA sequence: TGTGCCAGCAGTTACTCAGGGACAGTTCAGCCCCAGCATTTT.

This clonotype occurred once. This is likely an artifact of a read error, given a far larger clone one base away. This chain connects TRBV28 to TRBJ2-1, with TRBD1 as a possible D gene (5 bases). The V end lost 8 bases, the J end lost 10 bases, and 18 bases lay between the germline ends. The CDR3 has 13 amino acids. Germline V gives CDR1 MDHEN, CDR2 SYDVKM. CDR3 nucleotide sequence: TGTGCCAGCTCGAATGGGGCCTATTACGAGCAGTTCTTC. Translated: CASSNGAYYEQFF. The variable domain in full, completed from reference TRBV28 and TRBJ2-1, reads DVKVTQSSRYLVKRTGEKVFLECVQDMDHENMFWYRQDPGLGLRLIYFSYDVKMKEKGDIPEGYSVSREKKERFSLILESASTNQTSMYLCASSNGAYYEQFFGPGTRLTVL.

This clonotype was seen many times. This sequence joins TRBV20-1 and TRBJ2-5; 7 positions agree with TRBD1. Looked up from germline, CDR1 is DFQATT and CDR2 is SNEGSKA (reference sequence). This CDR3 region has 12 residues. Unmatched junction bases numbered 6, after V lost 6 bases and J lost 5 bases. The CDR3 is CSAETGSETQYF. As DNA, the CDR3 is TGCAGTGCCGAGACAGGGTCGGAGACCCAGTACTTC.

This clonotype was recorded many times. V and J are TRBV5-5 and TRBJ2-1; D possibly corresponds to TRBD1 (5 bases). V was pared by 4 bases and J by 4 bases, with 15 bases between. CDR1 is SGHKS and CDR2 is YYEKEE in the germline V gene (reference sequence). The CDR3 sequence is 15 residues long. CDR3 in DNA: TGTGCCAGCAGCCTCCCCAGCGACAGATACAATGAGCAGTTCTTC. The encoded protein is CASSLPSDRYNEQFF.

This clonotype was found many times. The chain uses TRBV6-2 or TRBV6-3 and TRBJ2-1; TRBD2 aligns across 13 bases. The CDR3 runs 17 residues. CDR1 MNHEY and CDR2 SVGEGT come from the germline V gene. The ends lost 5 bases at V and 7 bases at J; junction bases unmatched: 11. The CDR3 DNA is TGTGCCAGCAGTACAAGGACTAGCGGGAGCACTCGGAATGAGCAGTTCTTC. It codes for CASSTRTSGSTRNEQFF.

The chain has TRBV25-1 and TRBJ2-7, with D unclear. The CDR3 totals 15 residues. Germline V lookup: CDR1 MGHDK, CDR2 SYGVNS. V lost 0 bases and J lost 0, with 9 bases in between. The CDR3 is CASSEYGRYSYEQYF. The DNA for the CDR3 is TGTGCCAGCAGTGAATACGGGCGGTACTCCTACGAGCAGTACTTC.

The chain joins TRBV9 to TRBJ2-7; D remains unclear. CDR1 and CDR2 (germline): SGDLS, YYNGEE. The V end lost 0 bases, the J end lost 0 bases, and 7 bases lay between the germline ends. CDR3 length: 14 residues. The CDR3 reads CASSVESVSYEQYF. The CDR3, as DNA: TGTGCCAGCAGCGTAGAATCGGTCTCCTACGAGCAGTACTTC.

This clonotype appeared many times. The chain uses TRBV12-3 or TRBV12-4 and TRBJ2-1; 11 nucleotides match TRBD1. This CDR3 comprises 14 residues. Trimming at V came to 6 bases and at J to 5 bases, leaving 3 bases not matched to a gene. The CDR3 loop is CASSGTGGHNEQFF. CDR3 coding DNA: TGTGCCAGCAGCGGGACAGGGGGACACAATGAGCAGTTCTTC.

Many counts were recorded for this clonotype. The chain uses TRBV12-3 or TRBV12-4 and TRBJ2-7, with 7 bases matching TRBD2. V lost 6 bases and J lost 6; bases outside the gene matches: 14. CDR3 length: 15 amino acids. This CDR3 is CASSIRLGRLAEQYF. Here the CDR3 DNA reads TGTGCCAGCAGCATTAGGCTTGGCAGACTAGCCGAGCAGTACTTC.

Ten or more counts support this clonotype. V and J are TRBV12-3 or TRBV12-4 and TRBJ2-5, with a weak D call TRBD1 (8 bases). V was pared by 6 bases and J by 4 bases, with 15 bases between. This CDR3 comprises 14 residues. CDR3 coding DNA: TGTGCCAGCAGCCCAACAGGGGGGGGAGAGACCCAGTACTTC. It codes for CASSPTGGGETQYF.

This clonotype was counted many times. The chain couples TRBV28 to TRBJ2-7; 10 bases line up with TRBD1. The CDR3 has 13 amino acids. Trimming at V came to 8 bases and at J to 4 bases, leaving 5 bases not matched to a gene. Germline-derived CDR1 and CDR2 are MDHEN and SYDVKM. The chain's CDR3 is CASYRDRGYEQYF. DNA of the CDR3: TGTGCCAGCTACCGGGACAGGGGATACGAGCAGTACTTC.

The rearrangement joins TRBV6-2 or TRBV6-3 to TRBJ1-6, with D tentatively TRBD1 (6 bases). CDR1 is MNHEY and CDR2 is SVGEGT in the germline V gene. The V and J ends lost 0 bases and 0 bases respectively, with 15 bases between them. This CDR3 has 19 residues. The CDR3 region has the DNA TGTGCCAGCAGTTACTCGAATAGGGGACAACTCTCCTATAATTCACCCCTCCACTTT. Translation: CASSYSNRGQLSYNSPLHF.

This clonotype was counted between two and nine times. In DNA, the CDR3 is TGCGCCAGCAGCTTACCAGCGACAGGGGGCACCTATGGCTACACCTTC. This encodes CASSLPATGGTYGYTF. This chain links TRBV4-1 with TRBJ1-2; 10 positions match TRBD1. The CDR3 is 16 residues long. Germline V gene lookup returns CDR1 MGHRA and CDR2 YSYEKL. Trimming removed 5 bases from V and 4 bases from J; junction bases left unmatched: 10.

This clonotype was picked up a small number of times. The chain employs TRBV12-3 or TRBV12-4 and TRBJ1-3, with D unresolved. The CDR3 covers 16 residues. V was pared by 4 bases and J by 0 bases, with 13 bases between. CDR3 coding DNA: TGTGCCAGCAGTTCAGCAGCGCGATCCTCTGGAAACACCATATATTTT. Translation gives CASSSAARSSGNTIYF.

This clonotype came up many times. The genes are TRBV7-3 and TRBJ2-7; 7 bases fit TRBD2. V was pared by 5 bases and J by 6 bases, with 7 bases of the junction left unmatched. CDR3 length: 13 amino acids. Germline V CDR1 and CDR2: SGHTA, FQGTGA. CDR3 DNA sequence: TGTGCCAGCAGCCAAGGGACGGGAGGCGAGCAGTACTTC. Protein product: CASSQGTGGEQYF.

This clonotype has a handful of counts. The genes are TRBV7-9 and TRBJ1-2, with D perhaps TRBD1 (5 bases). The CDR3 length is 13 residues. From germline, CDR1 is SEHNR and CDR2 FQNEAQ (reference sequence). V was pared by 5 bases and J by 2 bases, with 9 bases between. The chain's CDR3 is CASSATANYGYTF. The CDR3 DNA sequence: TGTGCCAGCAGCGCGACAGCGAACTATGGCTACACCTTC.

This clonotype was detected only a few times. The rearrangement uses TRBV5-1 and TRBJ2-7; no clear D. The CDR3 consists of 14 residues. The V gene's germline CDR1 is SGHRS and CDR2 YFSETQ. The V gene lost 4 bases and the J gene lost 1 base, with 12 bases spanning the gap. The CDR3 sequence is CASSPATVSYEQYF. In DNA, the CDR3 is TGCGCCAGCAGCCCCGCAACAGTTTCCTACGAGCAGTACTTC. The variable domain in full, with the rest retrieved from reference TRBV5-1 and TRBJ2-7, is KAGVTQTPRYLIKTRGQQVTLSCSPISGHRSVSWYQQTPGQGLQFLFEYFSETQRNKGNFPGRFSGRQFSNSRSEMNVSTLELGDSALYLCASSPATVSYEQYFGPGTRLTVT.

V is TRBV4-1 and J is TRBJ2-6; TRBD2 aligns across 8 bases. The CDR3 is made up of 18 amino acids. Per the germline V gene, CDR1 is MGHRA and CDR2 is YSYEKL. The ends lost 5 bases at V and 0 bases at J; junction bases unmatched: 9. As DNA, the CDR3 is TGCGCCAGCAGCGAAGTAGCGGGAACTCGCTCTGGGGCCAACGTCCTGACTTTC. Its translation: CASSEVAGTRSGANVLTF.

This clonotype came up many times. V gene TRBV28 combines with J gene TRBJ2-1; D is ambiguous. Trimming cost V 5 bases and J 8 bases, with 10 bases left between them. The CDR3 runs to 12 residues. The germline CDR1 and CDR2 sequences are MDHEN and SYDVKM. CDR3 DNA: TGTGCCAGCAGTATCCCAGCCTATGAGCAGTTCTTC. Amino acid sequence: CASSIPAYEQFF.

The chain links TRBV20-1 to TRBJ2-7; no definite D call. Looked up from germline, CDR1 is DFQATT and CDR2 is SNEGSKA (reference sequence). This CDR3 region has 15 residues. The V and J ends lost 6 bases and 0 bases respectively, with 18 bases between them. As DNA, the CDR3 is TGCAGTGCCCTTAATCTGGGTGGCGACTCCTACGAGCAGTACTTC. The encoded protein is CSALNLGGDSYEQYF.

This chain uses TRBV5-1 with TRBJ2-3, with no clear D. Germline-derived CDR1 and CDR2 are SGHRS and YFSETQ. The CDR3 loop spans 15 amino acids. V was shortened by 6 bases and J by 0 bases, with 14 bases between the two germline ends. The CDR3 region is CASTRLTLSTDTQYF. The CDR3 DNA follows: TGCGCCAGCACCCGACTGACTTTAAGCACAGATACGCAGTATTTT.

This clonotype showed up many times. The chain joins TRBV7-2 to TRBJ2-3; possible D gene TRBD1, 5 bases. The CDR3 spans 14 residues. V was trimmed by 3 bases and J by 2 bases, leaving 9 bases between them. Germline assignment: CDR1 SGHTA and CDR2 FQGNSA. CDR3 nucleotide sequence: TGTGCCAGCAGCTTTACCAGGGACACAGATACGCAGTATTTT. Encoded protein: CASSFTRDTDTQYF.

The CDR3: CAISGGQGQETQYF. CDR3 sequence (DNA): TGTGCCATCAGTGGGGGACAGGGGCAAGAGACCCAGTACTTC. The chain links TRBV10-3 to TRBJ2-5; TRBD1 aligns across 10 bases. Unmatched junction bases numbered 1, after V lost 4 bases and J lost 2 bases. This CDR3 region has 14 residues. Looked up from germline, CDR1 is ENHRY and CDR2 is SYGVKD.

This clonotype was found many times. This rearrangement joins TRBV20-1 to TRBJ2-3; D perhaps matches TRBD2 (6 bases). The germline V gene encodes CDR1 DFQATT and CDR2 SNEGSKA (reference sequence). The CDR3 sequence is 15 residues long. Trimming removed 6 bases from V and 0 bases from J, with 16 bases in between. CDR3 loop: CSAAGPPRSTDTQYF. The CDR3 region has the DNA TGCAGTGCCGCGGGGCCCCCTCGGAGCACAGATACGCAGTATTTT.